Listed here are 22 T cell receptor beta chains from one sample, sequenced in a study of spatial heterogeneity in lung cancer. Time point in this sample: sample taken at primary tumor resection. Unsorted samples of tumor, nontumor lung or frozen PBMC had their whole RNA sequenced. Via MiXCR, TCRdb re-called the 5' RACE reads, giving one row per CDR3 protein. The table shows 95 to 150 distinct CDR3 sequences, with under 35% occurring only once. The sample was PBMCs, taken at surgery. All receptors come from a male donor with early-stage non-small cell lung cancer.

Regarding this clonotype: This beta chain represents an off-target read in a library built for alpha chains; its size is of limited meaning. The genes are TRBV7-3 and TRBJ2-1; the D is unclear. CDR3 size: 13 residues. Germline values: CDR1 SGHTA, CDR2 FQGTGA. V lost 2 bases and J lost 2, with 4 bases in between. The chain's CDR3 is CASSLQAYNEQFF. CDR3 bases: TGTGCCAGCAGCTTACAAGCCTACAATGAGCAGTTCTTC.

In this sample, this clonotype turned up a few times. This beta chain is off target for a library built for alpha chains, so its abundance means little. V is TRBV12-3 or TRBV12-4 and J is TRBJ2-1; the D is unclear. The CDR3 sequence is 13 residues long. V lost 7 bases, J lost 9 bases, and 16 bases lay in between. The CDR3 protein is CASNPSMGGEQFF. For the CDR3, the DNA is TGTGCCAGCAACCCCTCAATGGGCGGTGAGCAGTTCTTC.

By sample fraction, this clonotype is large. The library was built for alpha chains, so this beta chain is an off-target read and its size means little. The rearrangement joins TRBV6-1 to TRBJ2-7; D could derive from TRBD1 or TRBD2 (6 bases each). V was pared by 2 bases and J by 4 bases, with 15 bases between. The CDR3 covers 15 residues. Germline CDR1 is MNHNS and CDR2 is SASEGT. The CDR3: CASSELTGGEYEQYF. The CDR3 DNA follows: TGTGCCAGCAGTGAATTGACCGGGGGCGAGTACGAGCAGTACTTC.

Concerning this clonotype: This beta chain is an off-target read within a library intended for alpha chains, so its frequency means little. The chain couples TRBV7-2 to TRBJ2-7; D not certain. Trimming shortened V by 4 bases and J by 5 bases, and 6 bases separated the two germline ends. This CDR3 is 11 amino acids long. Germline V gene lookup returns CDR1 SGHTA and CDR2 FQGNSA. The CDR3 region is CASSSYHEQYF. DNA of the CDR3: TGTGCCAGCAGCTCATACCACGAGCAGTACTTC.

This clonotype has only a few counts. The library was designed around alpha chains, so this beta chain is a stray read whose abundance carries little weight. V gene TRBV5-4 combines with J gene TRBJ2-6; TRBD1 matches at 7 bases. The CDR3 covers 17 residues. Germline V gene sequence: CDR1 SGHNT, CDR2 YYREEE (reference sequence). The V and J ends lost 4 bases and 0 bases, in that order; junction bases with no gene match: 7. The CDR3 DNA sequence: TGTGCCAGCAGCCCAACCGACAGGGCCTCTGGGGCCAACGTCCTGACTTTC. The encoded protein is CASSPTDRASGANVLTF. Full variable domain (missing parts from reference TRBV5-4 and TRBJ2-6): ETGVTQSPTHLIKTRGQQVTLRCSSQSGHNTVSWYQQALGQGPQFIFQYYREEENGRGNFPPRFSGLQFPNYSSELNVNALELDDSALYLCASSPTDRASGANVLTFGAGSRLTVL.

For this clonotype: Because this beta chain is a stray read in a library intended to capture alpha chains, its abundance should not be given much weight. The chain links TRBV9 to TRBJ2-1, with D unresolved. Germline CDR1 reads SGDLS; CDR2 reads YYNGEE. V was clipped by 0 bases and J by 1 base, with 14 bases between them. This CDR3 is built from 17 residues. CDR3 nucleotide sequence: TGTGCCAGCAGCGTAGAGGCTCCCTTCGGGTCCTACAATGAGCAGTTCTTC. Its translation is CASSVEAPFGSYNEQFF. Supplemented by reference TRBV9 and TRBJ2-1, the full variable domain reads DSGVTQTPKHLITATGQRVTLRCSPRSGDLSVYWYQQSLDQGLQFLIQYYNGEERAKGNILERFSAQQFPDLHSELNLSSLELGDSALYFCASSVEAPFGSYNEQFFGPGTRLTVL.

In this sample, this clonotype turned up once. Since the library was made to target alpha chains, this beta chain is a stray read and its abundance is not meaningful. The rearrangement uses TRBV18 and TRBJ2-7; tentative D call: TRBD1 (6 bases). V lost 6 bases and J 5 bases, leaving 8 bases between the germline ends. The CDR3 consists of 11 residues. CDR1 is KGHSH and CDR2 is LQKENI in the germline V gene. This CDR3 reads CASSTGNEQYF. The DNA of the CDR3 is TGTGCCAGCTCTACAGGGAACGAGCAGTACTTC.

The table lists this clonotype with a few counts. This beta chain came through as a stray read in a library set up for alpha chains, and its size says little. J is TRBJ2-2 and V is TRBV13; D is unclear. Germline assignment: CDR1 PRHDT and CDR2 FYEKMQ (reference sequence). Trimming took 5 bases from V and 3 from J, leaving 7 bases between them. This CDR3 comprises 13 residues. CDR3 region: CASSPPYTGELFF. The DNA of the CDR3 is TGTGCCAGCAGCCCCCCATACACCGGGGAGCTGTTTTTT.

This clonotype is classed as large. For a library built for alpha chains, this beta chain is a stray read; little rests on its size. This chain connects TRBV20-1 to TRBJ2-5, with D unclear. V gave up 6 bases and J gave up 1 base, with 15 bases separating them. Per the germline V gene, CDR1 is DFQATT and CDR2 is SNEGSKA (reference sequence). The CDR3 is made up of 14 amino acids. The CDR3 DNA sequence: TGCAGTGCCCCCTCGGGCGCCCGCCAAGAGACCCAGTACTTC. Protein sequence: CSAPSGARQETQYF.

Note on this clonotype: This beta chain is a stray sequence in a library constructed for alpha chains; its clone size is not meaningful. The chain couples TRBV5-1 to TRBJ2-7, with 10 bases aligning to TRBD1. The CDR3 has 14 residues. Unmatched junction bases numbered 8, after V lost 6 bases and J lost 5 bases. The germline V gene has CDR1 SGHRS and CDR2 YFSETQ. CDR3 nucleotide sequence: TGCGCCAGCAAGAGGGACGGGACAGGGGACGAGCAGTACTTC. Its translation: CASKRDGTGDEQYF.

As regards this clonotype: Because this beta chain is a stray read in a library intended to capture alpha chains, its abundance should not be given much weight. The chain carries TRBV18 and TRBJ2-7; a weak D match, TRBD2 (6 bases). The CDR3 spans 12 residues. Per germline, CDR1 KGHSH and CDR2 LQKENI. Trimming stripped 3 bases from V and 6 bases from J, with 9 bases between. The CDR3 DNA follows: TGTGCCAGCTCACCCGGGGGTAGCGAGCAGTACTTC. Translated: CASSPGGSEQYF. Looking up the rest from reference TRBV18 and TRBJ2-7 gives the full variable domain: NAGVMQNPRHLVRRRGQEARLRCSPMKGHSHVYWYRQLPEEGLKFMVYLQKENIIDESGMPKERFSAEFPKEGPSILRIQQVVRGDSAAYFCASSPGGSEQYFGPGTRLTVT.

As concerns this clonotype: This beta chain is a stray read from a library made for alpha chains; its abundance is not meaningful. CDR3 region: CASSYPTGNTEAFF. The CDR3 DNA is TGTGCCAGCAGTTACCCGACAGGGAACACTGAAGCTTTCTTT. The V gene is TRBV5-4, the J gene TRBJ1-1; maybe TRBD1 (6 bases). CDR1 is SGHNT, CDR2 YYREEE, per germline (reference sequence). This CDR3 spans 14 amino acids. V lost 5 bases to trimming and J lost 1 base, with 12 bases between them.

This clonotype was picked up a small number of times. A library prepared for alpha chains yielded this beta chain as an off-target read; its size is of little meaning. V is TRBV9 and J is TRBJ2-7; 10 nucleotides match TRBD2. The CDR3 is 18 amino acids. CDR1 is SGDLS and CDR2 is YYNGEE in the germline V gene. With 1 base clipped from V and 3 bases from J, the junction kept 13 bases outside the gene matches. CDR3 in amino acids: CASSVFKAGGGPFYEQYF. The CDR3 DNA is TGTGCCAGCAGCGTATTTAAAGCGGGAGGGGGTCCTTTCTACGAGCAGTACTTC.

This clonotype showed up just a few times. This beta chain is an unintended read in a library built for alpha chains; its size means little. V and J are TRBV11-2 and TRBJ2-5; D gene uncertain. The V gene lost 8 bases and the J gene lost 5 bases, with 6 bases spanning the gap. CDR1 is SGHAT and CDR2 is FQNNGV in the germline V gene. The length of the CDR3 is 10 residues. CDR3 nucleotides: TGTGCCAGCGGCTCGGAGACCCAGTACTTC. Its translation: CASGSETQYF.

Turning to this clonotype: This beta chain slipped into a library made for alpha chains as a stray read, so its size is not meaningful. The CDR3 coding sequence is TGTGCCAGCAGCAGAACCGGGACAGGCACTAATTCACCCCTCCACTTT. Amino acids: CASSRTGTGTNSPLHF. V gene TRBV7-3 combines with J gene TRBJ1-6; 8 nucleotides line up with TRBD1. The CDR3 length is 16 residues. V was clipped by 5 bases and J by 6 bases; unmatched bases: 9. Germline values: CDR1 SGHTA, CDR2 FQGTGA. Full variable domain (outside the CDR3, taken from reference TRBV7-3 and TRBJ1-6): GAGVSQTPSNKVTEKGKYVELRCDPISGHTALYWYRQSLGQGPEFLIYFQGTGAADDSGLPNDRFFAVRPEGSVSTLKIQRTERGDSAVYLCASSRTGTGTNSPLHFGNGTRLTVT.

Concerning this clonotype itself: This beta chain turned up in a library designed for alpha chains; as an off-target read, its abundance says little. The rearrangement uses TRBV29-1 and TRBJ2-2; 7 bases match TRBD2. This CDR3 has 12 residues. Germline V CDR1 and CDR2: SQVTM, ANQGSEA. The CDR3 DNA reads as TGCAGTTGGCGGGGGACCACCGGGGAGCTGTTTTTT. Encoded protein: CSWRGTTGELFF.

This clonotype is deemed hyperexpanded (1% or more). The library was designed around alpha chains, so this beta chain is a stray read whose abundance carries little weight. The chain has TRBV12-3 or TRBV12-4 and TRBJ1-1, with unresolved D. Trimming cost V 5 bases and J 4 bases, with 8 bases left between them. The CDR3 extends over 12 amino acids. CDR3 amino acids: CASSPGSTEAFF. CDR3 DNA sequence: TGTGCCAGCAGTCCGGGGAGCACTGAAGCTTTCTTT.

This clonotype qualifies as hyperexpanded. Being off target in a library aimed at alpha chains, this beta chain has a size of little meaning. J is TRBJ2-1 and V is TRBV29-1; D gene unclear. Germline lookup yields CDR1 SQVTM and CDR2 ANQGSEA. Trimming took 0 bases from V and 8 from J, leaving 2 bases between them. The CDR3 is 10 amino acids. The CDR3 here is CSVEEDEQFF. In DNA, the CDR3 is TGCAGCGTTGAAGAGGATGAGCAGTTCTTC.

This clonotype has just a few counts. The library was designed around alpha chains, so this beta chain is a stray read whose abundance carries little weight. The rearrangement joins TRBV28 to TRBJ2-5; 8 nucleotides align to TRBD1. With 6 bases clipped from V and 5 bases from J, the junction kept 8 bases outside the gene matches. The CDR3 contains 14 residues. Germline V gene data show CDR1 as MDHEN and CDR2 as SYDVKM. CDR3 DNA sequence: TGTGCCAGCAGCCCTCGACAGGGGAGGGAGACCCAGTACTTC. This gives the protein CASSPRQGRETQYF.

This clonotype is deemed hyperexpanded. This beta chain was picked up by a library intended for alpha chains and is off target, so its count carries little meaning. This rearrangement joins TRBV28 to TRBJ2-3; D might be TRBD1 or TRBD2, each matching 5 bases. Germline V gives CDR1 MDHEN, CDR2 SYDVKM. CDR3 length equals 14 residues. Trimming removed 3 bases at V and 2 bases at J, with 9 bases between. CDR3 sequence (DNA): TGTGCCAGCAGTTTCACGGGGACCACAGATACGCAGTATTTT. Translating gives CASSFTGTTDTQYF.

On this clonotype itself: As an off-target read in a library built for alpha chains, this beta chain has a frequency of little significance. The chain has TRBV2 and TRBJ2-4; maybe TRBD2 (5 bases). CDR1 and CDR2 (germline): SNHLY, FYNNEI. The V and J ends lost 0 bases and 10 bases respectively, with 10 bases between them. CDR3 length equals 13 residues. The CDR3 is CASSEAKWTIQYF. As DNA, the CDR3 is TGTGCCAGCAGTGAAGCCAAGTGGACTATTCAGTACTTC.

As to this clonotype: This beta chain appears as a stray read in a library generated for alpha chains; its size is not informative. The V call is TRBV7-2, the J call TRBJ2-7; possible D gene TRBD2, 6 bases. CDR3 size: 14 residues. Germline CDR1 SGHTA, CDR2 FQGNSA. V dropped 1 base and J dropped 6 bases, with 13 bases sitting between them. CDR3 sequence reads: CASSLDPGGFEQYF. In DNA form, the CDR3 reads TGTGCCAGCAGCTTAGACCCCGGGGGATTCGAGCAGTACTTC.